This T cell receptor beta chain was captured by sequencing in a study of control samples from healthy donors and cancer patients. Sequenced by immunoSEQ multiplex PCR; TCRdb stores in-frame clones only, minus some. This table has about 120,000 clones, approximately 93% appearing once. Germline CDR1 reads MDHEN; CDR2 reads SYDVKM. V shed 6 bases and J 5 bases; nucleotides not matched to a gene: 11. The CDR3 runs 15 residues. The clonotype originates from a man between 25 and 39 years old in good health. The chain links TRBV28 to TRBJ1-1, with TRBD1 matching 8 bases. Sequenced: blood. CDR3 sequence reads: CASRPPQGAWTEAFF. CDR3 nucleotides: TGTGCCAGCAGACCGCCTCAGGGGGCATGGACTGAAGCTTTCTTT.